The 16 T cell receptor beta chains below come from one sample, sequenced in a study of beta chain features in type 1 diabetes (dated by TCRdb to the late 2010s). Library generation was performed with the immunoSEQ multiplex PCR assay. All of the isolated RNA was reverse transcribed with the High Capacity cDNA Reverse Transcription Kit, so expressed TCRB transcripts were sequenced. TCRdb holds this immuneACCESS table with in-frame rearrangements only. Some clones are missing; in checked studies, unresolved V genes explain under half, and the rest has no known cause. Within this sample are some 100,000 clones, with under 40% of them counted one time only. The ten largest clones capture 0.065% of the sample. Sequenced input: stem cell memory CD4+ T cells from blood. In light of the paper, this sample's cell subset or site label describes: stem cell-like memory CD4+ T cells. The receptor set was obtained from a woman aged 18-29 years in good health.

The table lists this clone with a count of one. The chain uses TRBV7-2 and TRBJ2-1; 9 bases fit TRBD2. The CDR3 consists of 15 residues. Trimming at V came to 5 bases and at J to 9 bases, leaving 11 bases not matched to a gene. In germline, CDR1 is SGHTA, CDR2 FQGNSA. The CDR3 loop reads CASSPGLAGPGEQFF. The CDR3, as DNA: TGTGCCAGCAGCCCGGGACTAGCAGGCCCAGGTGAGCAGTTCTTC.

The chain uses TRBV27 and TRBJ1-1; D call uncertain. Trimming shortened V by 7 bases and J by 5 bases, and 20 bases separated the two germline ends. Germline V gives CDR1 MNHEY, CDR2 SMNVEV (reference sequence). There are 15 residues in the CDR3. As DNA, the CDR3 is TGTGCCAGCACTAGTTTATCTCGGCCGGCAACTGAAGCTTTCTTT. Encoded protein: CASTSLSRPATEAFF.

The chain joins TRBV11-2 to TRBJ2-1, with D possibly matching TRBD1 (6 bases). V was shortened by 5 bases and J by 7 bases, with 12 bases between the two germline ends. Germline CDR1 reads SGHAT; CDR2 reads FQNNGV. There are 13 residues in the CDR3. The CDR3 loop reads CASSPQGSNEQFF. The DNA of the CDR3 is TGTGCCAGCAGCCCACAGGGTAGTAATGAGCAGTTCTTC.

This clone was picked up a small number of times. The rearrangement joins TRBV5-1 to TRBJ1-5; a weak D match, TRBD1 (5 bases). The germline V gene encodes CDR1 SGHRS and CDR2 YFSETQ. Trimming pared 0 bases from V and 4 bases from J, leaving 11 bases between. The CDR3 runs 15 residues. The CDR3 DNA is TGCGCCAGCAGCTTGGAGGGGTGGAAAAATCAGCCCCAGCATTTT. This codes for CASSLEGWKNQPQHF.

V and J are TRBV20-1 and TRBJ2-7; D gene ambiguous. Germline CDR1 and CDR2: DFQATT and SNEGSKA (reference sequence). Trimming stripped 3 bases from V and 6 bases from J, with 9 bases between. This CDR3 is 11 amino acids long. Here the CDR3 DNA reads TGCAGTGCTAGGCAGAGGCGCGAGCAGTACTTC. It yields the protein CSARQRREQYF.

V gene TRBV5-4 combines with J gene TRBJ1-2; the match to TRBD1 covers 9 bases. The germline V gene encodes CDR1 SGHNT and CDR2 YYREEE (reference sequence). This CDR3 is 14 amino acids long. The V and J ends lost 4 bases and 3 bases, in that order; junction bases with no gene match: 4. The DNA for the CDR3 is TGTGCCAGCAGCCAAGGGACAGGGCACTATGGCTACACCTTC. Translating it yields CASSQGTGHYGYTF.

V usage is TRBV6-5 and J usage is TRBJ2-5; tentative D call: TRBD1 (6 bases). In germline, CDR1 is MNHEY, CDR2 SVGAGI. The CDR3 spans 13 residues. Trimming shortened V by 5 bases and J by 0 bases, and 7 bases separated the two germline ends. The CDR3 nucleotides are TGTGCCAGCAGTAGGACAGACCAAGAGACCCAGTACTTC. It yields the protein CASSRTDQETQYF.

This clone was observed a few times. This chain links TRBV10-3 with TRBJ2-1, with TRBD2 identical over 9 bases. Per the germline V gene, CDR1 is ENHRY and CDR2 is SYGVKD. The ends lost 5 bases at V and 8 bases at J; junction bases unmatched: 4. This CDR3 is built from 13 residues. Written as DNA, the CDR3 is TGTGCCATCAGTCCAGCGGGAGGCCATGAGCAGTTCTTC. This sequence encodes CAISPAGGHEQFF.

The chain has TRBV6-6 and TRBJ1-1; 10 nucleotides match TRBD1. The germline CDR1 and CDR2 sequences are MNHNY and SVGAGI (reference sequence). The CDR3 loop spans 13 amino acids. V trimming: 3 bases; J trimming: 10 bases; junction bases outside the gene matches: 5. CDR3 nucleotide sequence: TGTGCCAGCAGTTATGGACAGGGGGTTCGAGCTTTCTTT. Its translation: CASSYGQGVRAFF.

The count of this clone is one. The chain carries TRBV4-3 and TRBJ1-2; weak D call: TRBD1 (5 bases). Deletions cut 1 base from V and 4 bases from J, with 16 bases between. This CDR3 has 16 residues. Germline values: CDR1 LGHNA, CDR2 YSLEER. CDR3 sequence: CASSQGGSGRVYGYTF. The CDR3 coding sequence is TGCGCCAGCAGCCAAGGGGGATCGGGCAGGGTCTATGGCTACACCTTC.

This CDR3 reads CASSQTSGYEQYF. The CDR3 coding sequence is TGTGCCAGCAGTCAAACTAGCGGTTACGAGCAGTACTTC. This sequence joins TRBV28 and TRBJ2-7, with 8 positions matching TRBD2. V shed 5 bases, J shed 4 bases, and the junction held 4 bases outside the gene matches. The germline V gene has CDR1 MDHEN and CDR2 SYDVKM. The length of the CDR3 is 13 residues.

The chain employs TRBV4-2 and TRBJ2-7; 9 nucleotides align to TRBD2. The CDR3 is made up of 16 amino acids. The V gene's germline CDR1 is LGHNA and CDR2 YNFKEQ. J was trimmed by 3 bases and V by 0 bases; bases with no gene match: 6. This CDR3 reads CASSQEVVSGSYEQYF. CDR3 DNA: TGTGCCAGCAGCCAAGAAGTTGTTAGCGGGAGCTACGAGCAGTACTTC.

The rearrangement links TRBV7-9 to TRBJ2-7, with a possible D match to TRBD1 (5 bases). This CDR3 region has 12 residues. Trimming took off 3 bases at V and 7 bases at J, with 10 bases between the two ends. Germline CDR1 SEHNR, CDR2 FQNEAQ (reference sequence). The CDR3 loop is CASSFLNREQYF. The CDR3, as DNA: TGTGCCAGCAGCTTTCTGAACAGGGAGCAGTACTTC.

The CDR3 region is CASSERGLSNEQFF. The CDR3 nucleotides are TGTGCCAGCAGTGAGAGAGGGTTAAGCAATGAGCAGTTCTTC. V usage is TRBV6-1 and J usage is TRBJ2-1, with TRBD2 as a possible D gene (5 bases). The CDR3 length is 14 residues. V was trimmed by 3 bases and J by 6 bases, leaving 12 bases between them. Germline CDR1 MNHNS, CDR2 SASEGT.

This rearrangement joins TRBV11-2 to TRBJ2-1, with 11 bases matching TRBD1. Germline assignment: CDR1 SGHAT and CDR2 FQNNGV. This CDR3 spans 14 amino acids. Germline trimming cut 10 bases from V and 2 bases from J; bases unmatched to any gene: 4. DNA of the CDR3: TGTGCCACCCAGGGACAGGGGGCCTACAATGAGCAGTTCTTC. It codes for CATQGQGAYNEQFF.

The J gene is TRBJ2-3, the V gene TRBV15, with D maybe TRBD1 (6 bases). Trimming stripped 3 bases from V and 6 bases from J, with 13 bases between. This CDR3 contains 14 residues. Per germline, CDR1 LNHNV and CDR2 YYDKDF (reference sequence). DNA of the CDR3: TGTGCCACCAGCAGTGCCTACCAGGGGGATACGCAGTATTTT. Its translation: CATSSAYQGDTQYF.